Given below is one T cell receptor (beta chain) in context. This clone was picked up a small number of times. Its recognized antigen is unknown. No base quality information exists; no much larger clone differs at one position. These data belong to a study of beta chain features in type 1 diabetes (dated by TCRdb to about 2018). About the full investigation: Patients and healthy donors did not differ in mean age, gender distribution, total cell number or subset yield. Naive and central memory subsets were obtained from all 30 or so donors, but regulatory and stem cell-like memory subsets were isolated from only 8 patients and about eight healthy donors. The study compared the TCRB repertoires of sorted circulating CD4+ T cell subsets in recently diagnosed type 1 diabetes patients with those in matched healthy donors. A total of some 100,000,000 sorted cells were examined across all samples, and a strong correlation was observed between cell number per subset and RNA yield.

From the cysteine up to the phenylalanine, the CDR3 has a length of 16 residues. CDR3 DNA only is kept here, 48 bases in frame from base 1. Trimming takes 2 bases from V and 2 bases from J, and the germline ends sit 15 bases apart. The germline V gene encodes CDR1 SGHTA and CDR2 FQGNSA. The entire amount of isolated RNA was reverse transcribed using the High Capacity cDNA Reverse Transcription Kit, so the sequenced TCRB transcripts were expressed ones. Deep immunoSEQ sequencing was applied to naive, central memory and regulatory T cell samples, giving an average of roughly 3.3 million total reads per sample. Sorted cells were lysed in RLT buffer, and RNA was extracted using DNase-treated RNeasy Micro or Mini kits according to cell number. Each cell subset was processed separately to prevent cross-contamination, with patient and healthy donor samples processed together. The immunoSEQ multiplex PCR was used to amplify TCRB sequences from cDNA, yielding 87-bp fragments that span the CDR3 region. Sequencing of the amplicons was done on the Illumina HiSeq platform. In the original analysis: PCR bias was corrected computationally using synthetic template baselines, and reads within Hamming distance 2 were collapsed, with unmergeable singletons discarded. Reads were aligned to IMGT to assign V, D and J genes, CDR3 length, and insertions or deletions at six rearrangement sites. Within each subset, clonotype counts were normalized to the number of sorted cells before true diversity and Gini coefficients were calculated with the tcR R package. The overlap coefficient, calculated on TCRB nucleotide sequences, was used to measure repertoire sharing. As a proxy for the pre-selection repertoire, out-of-frame TCRB sequences from naive cells were analyzed. This is the immuneACCESS table as TCRdb keeps it, with only in-frame sequences that have V and J called. A part of the clones is gone; compared with another copy, unresolved V genes explain less than half, and the rest is unexplained. Clonal size and the V and J genes are those of that table, whereas D and trimming came from the DNA. The sample yields about 330,000 clones; approximately 11% were counted once. Around 0.015% of the sample is in the top ten clones.

Study-level results and caveats: Because cDNA rather than genomic DNA was sequenced, highly expressing activated cells could have been over-represented, although no difference in activation and CD3 levels was found between groups. Because small numbers of individuals were included in the HLA sub-analyses, any influence of HLA type on TCRB rearrangement was left unresolved. At VDJ recombination sites, type 1 diabetes patients had fewer insertions and more deleted nucleotides, which implies abnormalities in thymic rearrangement. A moderate but significant shortening of TCRB CDR3 length was observed in type 1 diabetes patients in all four CD4+ subsets. Shorter templates might be favored by PCR, yet because patient and control samples were amplified and corrected together, any such skew would affect both groups equally. Naive, central memory and regulatory TCRB repertoires appeared to be more alike among patients than among healthy donors.

A single peripheral blood draw of around 120 mL on average was collected from each donor into heparinised tubes. A BD FACSAria II was used to sort naive, central memory, regulatory and stem cell-like memory CD4+ T cells with a panel that included CD45RO, CCR7, CD25, CD127, CD95 and CD27. Purity was above 98% for every sorted population. PBMCs were separated immediately by Lymphoprep density gradient centrifugation and were stained directly, without being cultured. So that batch effects would be minimized, each experiment stained and sorted samples in pairs, pairing one healthy donor with one patient.

The V and J genes are TRBV7-2 and TRBJ2-5; no D gene can be assigned with confidence. The clonotype originates from a young woman in good health. Sequencing was carried out using naive CD4+ T cells from blood. The cell subset or site label, as the study defines it: true naive CD4+ T cells. The sequenced DNA: TGTGCCAGCAGCTTAAGTCTCTTGAGAGTACAAGAGACCCAGTACTTC. Translation gives CASSLSLLRVQETQYF.